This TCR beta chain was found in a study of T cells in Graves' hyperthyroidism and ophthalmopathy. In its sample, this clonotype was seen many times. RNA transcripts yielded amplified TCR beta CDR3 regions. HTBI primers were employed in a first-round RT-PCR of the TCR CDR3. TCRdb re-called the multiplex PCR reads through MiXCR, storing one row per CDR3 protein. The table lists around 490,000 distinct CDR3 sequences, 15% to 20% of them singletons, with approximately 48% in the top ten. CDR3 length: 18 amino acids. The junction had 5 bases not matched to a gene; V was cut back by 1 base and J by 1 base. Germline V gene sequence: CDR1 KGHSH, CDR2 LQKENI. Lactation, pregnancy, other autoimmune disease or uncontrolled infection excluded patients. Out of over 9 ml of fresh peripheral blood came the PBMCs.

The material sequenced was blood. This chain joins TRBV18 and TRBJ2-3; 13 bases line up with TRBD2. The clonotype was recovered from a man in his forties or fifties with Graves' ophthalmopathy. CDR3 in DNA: TGTGCCAGCTCACCACGGGGGACTAGCGGGATCGGCACAGATACGCAGTATTTT. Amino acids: CASSPRGTSGIGTDTQYF.